The 16 T cell receptor beta chains given below trace back to one sample, sequenced in a study of early T cells in non-severe SARS-CoV-2 infection. TCRdb re-called the 5' RACE reads through MiXCR, storing one row per CDR3 protein. The sample includes around 80,000 distinct CDR3 sequences, around 10% of them seen just once. Here the sequenced sample was whole blood, taken at baseline. The receptors originated from an adult who was a healthcare worker with PCR-confirmed SARS-CoV-2 infection or an uninfected control (not recorded which).

The V call is TRBV15, the J call TRBJ1-2; D gene ambiguous. The CDR3 is 15 amino acids. Germline CDR1 reads LNHNV; CDR2 reads YYDKDF (reference sequence). V was clipped by 8 bases and J by 1 base, with 17 bases between them. The CDR3 DNA is TGTGCCACCGCGGCGGCCGAGGACTATAACTATGGCTACACCTTC. It translates to CATAAAEDYNYGYTF.

V and J are TRBV20-1 and TRBJ1-2, with D possibly being TRBD1 (5 bases). Germline CDR1 and CDR2: DFQATT and SNEGSKA (reference sequence). Trimming shortened V by 2 bases and J by 1 base, and 14 bases separated the two germline ends. The CDR3 sequence is 15 residues long. The CDR3 protein is CSARMLGRNNYGYTF. As DNA, the CDR3 is TGCAGTGCTAGAATGCTGGGACGGAATAACTATGGCTACACCTTC.

V usage is TRBV28 and J usage is TRBJ1-2, with 8 bases matching TRBD1. Germline V gene data show CDR1 as MDHEN and CDR2 as SYDVKM. V trimming: 8 bases; J trimming: 1 base; junction bases outside the gene matches: 9. The CDR3 loop spans 15 amino acids. The CDR3 nucleotides read TGTGCCAGCCTACAACAGGGGGTTTTTAACTATGGCTACACCTTC. Translated: CASLQQGVFNYGYTF.

The chain employs TRBV28 and TRBJ2-7; D uncertain. Germline CDR1 reads MDHEN; CDR2 reads SYDVKM. With 6 bases removed from V and 0 bases from J, the gap between germline ends came to 15 bases. CDR3 length: 15 residues. The CDR3 DNA reads TGTGCCAGCAGCCATGACGAAGGAAGCTCCTACGAGCAGTACTTC. Its protein is CASSHDEGSSYEQYF.

This clonotype was seen repeatedly, ten times or more. The chain joins TRBV30 to TRBJ1-1; a possible D gene is TRBD1 (6 bases). Per germline, CDR1 GTSNPN and CDR2 SVGIG (reference sequence). V gave up 0 bases and J gave up 6 bases, with 11 bases separating them. The CDR3 extends over 13 amino acids. CDR3 amino acids: CAWSVRTAAEAFF. CDR3 DNA: TGTGCCTGGAGTGTAAGGACAGCAGCTGAAGCTTTCTTT.

This clonotype was seen many times. The chain couples TRBV20-1 to TRBJ2-2, with D possibly matching TRBD2 (6 bases). V shed 3 bases and J shed 6 bases, with 11 bases lying between them. The CDR3 spans 13 residues. Germline CDR1 DFQATT, CDR2 SNEGSKA (reference sequence). CDR3 DNA: TGCAGTGCTAGCGGCAGGGAGGCCGGGGAGCTGTTTTTT. Its protein is CSASGREAGELFF.

This clonotype was seen repeatedly, ten times or more. CDR3 amino acids: CASSLEPGGWGNQPQHF. In DNA form, the CDR3 reads TGTGCCAGCAGCTTAGAGCCAGGGGGCTGGGGCAATCAGCCCCAGCATTTT. The chain combines TRBV7-6 with TRBJ1-5, with 8 bases that match TRBD1. The CDR3 covers 17 residues. Trimming cost V 1 base and J 2 bases; bases outside gene matches: 7. The germline gives CDR1 SGHVS, CDR2 FNYEAQ.

This clonotype appeared a few times. CDR3 loop: CASSSLDLLGYGYTF. The CDR3 DNA reads TGTGCCAGCAGTTCTCTGGACCTCTTGGGCTATGGCTACACCTTC. This chain connects TRBV28 to TRBJ1-2; unclear D gene. V was trimmed by 4 bases and J by 4 bases, leaving 16 bases between them. This CDR3 contains 15 residues. Germline V gene sequence: CDR1 MDHEN, CDR2 SYDVKM.

V is TRBV7-6 and J is TRBJ2-1; 7 bases agree with TRBD2. There are 16 residues in the CDR3. The germline CDR1 and CDR2 sequences are SGHVS and FNYEAQ. The trim removed 5 bases at V and 0 bases at J, leaving 7 bases unmatched. The CDR3 region has the DNA TGTGCCAGCAGCCCGACCGGGGGGAGCTCCTACAATGAGCAGTTCTTC. The encoded protein is CASSPTGGSSYNEQFF. Full variable domain (missing parts from reference TRBV7-6 and TRBJ2-1): GAGVSQSPRYKVTKRGQDVALRCDPISGHVSLYWYRQALGQGPEFLTYFNYEAQQDKSGLPNDRFSAERPEGSISTLTIQRTEQRDSAMYRCASSPTGGSSYNEQFFGPGTRLTVL.

This clonotype has at least ten counts. The chain has TRBV12-3 or TRBV12-4 and TRBJ1-5; D is possibly TRBD1 (5 bases). V was shortened by 6 bases and J by 7 bases, with 13 bases between the two germline ends. The CDR3 extends over 13 amino acids. Here the CDR3 DNA reads TGTGCCAGCAGGGGTAGGGGAGCGCAGCCCCAGCATTTT. Its translation: CASRGRGAQPQHF.

This rearrangement joins TRBV29-1 to TRBJ2-7; TRBD1 matches 7 bases. The length of the CDR3 is 12 residues. Trimming at V came to 6 bases and at J to 2 bases, leaving 4 bases not matched to a gene. Germline V gene data show CDR1 as SQVTM and CDR2 as ANQGSEA. Here the CDR3 reads CSVRTGPYEQYF. The DNA for the CDR3 is TGCAGCGTCCGGACAGGACCCTACGAGCAGTACTTC.

V gene TRBV12-3 or TRBV12-4 combines with J gene TRBJ2-2, with 7 bases lining up with TRBD1. J lost 7 bases, V lost 6 bases, and 5 bases had no gene match. The CDR3 runs 13 residues. The CDR3 DNA sequence: TGTGCCAGCAGACAGGGGCGCATCGGGGAGCTGTTTTTT. It translates to CASRQGRIGELFF.

At least ten counts were recorded for this clonotype. The CDR3 reads CASSLGGTGNPFSSYEQYF. CDR3 bases: TGTGCCAGCAGCTTAGGAGGGACAGGGAATCCCTTTAGCTCCTACGAGCAGTACTTC. V gene TRBV7-8 combines with J gene TRBJ2-7; 9 bases agree with TRBD1. V shed 1 base and J 0 bases; nucleotides not matched to a gene: 13. Germline V gene lookup returns CDR1 SGHVS and CDR2 FQNEAQ. The CDR3 consists of 19 residues.

The rearrangement joins TRBV11-2 to TRBJ2-1; TRBD1 agrees at 9 bases. V lost 4 bases, J lost 6 bases, and 13 bases stayed unmatched. The CDR3 sequence is 17 residues long. Germline V CDR1 and CDR2: SGHAT, FQNNGV. In DNA form, the CDR3 reads TGTGCCAGCAGCTCGATCTCGGGACAGGGCTATCGCAATGAGCAGTTCTTC. It yields the protein CASSSISGQGYRNEQFF.

For this clonotype: A much larger clone differs from this one at a single base, so this may be a read error. The CDR3 DNA follows: TGTGCCAGAAGCCGGACAGGTAGAATAGATGGCTACACCTTC. It is translated as CARSRTGRIDGYTF. The J gene is TRBJ1-2, the V gene TRBV27; 7 bases map to TRBD1. The CDR3 covers 14 residues. The trim removed 9 bases at V and 6 bases at J, leaving 13 bases unmatched. The germline CDR1 and CDR2 sequences are MNHEY and SMNVEV (reference sequence).

This clonotype has just a few counts. The V gene is TRBV28, the J gene TRBJ2-3; no definite D call. The CDR3 sequence is 15 residues long. The V end lost 7 bases, the J end lost 0 bases, and 14 bases lay between the germline ends. Per the germline V gene, CDR1 is MDHEN and CDR2 is SYDVKM. The CDR3 is CASNPSATSTDTQYF. The DNA for the CDR3 is TGTGCCAGCAATCCATCAGCAACTAGCACAGATACGCAGTATTTT. The whole variable domain, remainder taken from reference TRBV28 and TRBJ2-3, is DVKVTQSSRYLVKRTGEKVFLECVQDMDHENMFWYRQDPGLGLRLIYFSYDVKMKEKGDIPEGYSVSREKKERFSLILESASTNQTSMYLCASNPSATSTDTQYFGPGTRLTVL.